A single sample gave rise to the 32 T cell receptor beta chains below, sequenced in a study of T cells in Graves' hyperthyroidism and ophthalmopathy. TCR beta CDR3 sequences were amplified from RNA transcripts. The primer set for the first-round RT-PCR of the TCR CDR3 was HTBI. In TCRdb, the multiplex PCR reads were re-called with MiXCR into one record per CDR3 protein. The top ten hold 20% to 25% of the sample, which has hundreds of thousands of distinct CDR3 sequences, approximately 15% seen once. The sequenced sample was blood. Receptors were obtained from a woman in her 30s with Graves' hyperthyroidism.

This sequence joins TRBV5-1 and TRBJ1-2; D gene uncertain. Trimming shortened V by 4 bases and J by 7 bases, and 17 bases separated the two germline ends. CDR1 and CDR2 from the germline V gene are SGHRS and YFSETQ. The length of the CDR3 is 14 residues. The CDR3 region is CASSPGEVIGGYTF. The CDR3 coding sequence is TGCGCCAGCAGCCCCGGGGAGGTGATCGGTGGCTACACCTTC. Combining the CDR3 with reference TRBV5-1 and TRBJ1-2 gives the whole variable domain KAGVTQTPRYLIKTRGQQVTLSCSPISGHRSVSWYQQTPGQGLQFLFEYFSETQRNKGNFPGRFSGRQFSNSRSEMNVSTLELGDSALYLCASSPGEVIGGYTFGSGTRLTVV.

The rearrangement joins TRBV25-1 to TRBJ1-2; D gene ambiguous. Trimming shortened V by 2 bases and J by 6 bases, and 7 bases separated the two germline ends. CDR1 and CDR2 from the germline V gene are MGHDK and SYGVNS. The CDR3 has 12 residues. DNA of the CDR3: TGTGCCAGCAGTGAAGTCCCGAATGGCTACACCTTC. Translating it yields CASSEVPNGYTF.

In this sample, this clonotype turned up a few times. V and J are TRBV7-2 and TRBJ2-2; TRBD1 matches 11 bases. The CDR3 is 16 residues long. Trimming at V came to 5 bases and at J to 9 bases, leaving 11 bases not matched to a gene. The germline V gene has CDR1 SGHTA and CDR2 FQGNSA. CDR3 amino acids: CASSRPGTGGGRELFF. DNA of the CDR3: TGTGCCAGCAGCCGCCCCGGGACAGGGGGAGGCCGGGAGCTGTTTTTT.

This chain uses TRBV7-6 with TRBJ2-2, with D possibly being TRBD1 or TRBD2 (6 bases each). V was shortened by 4 bases and J by 2 bases, with 17 bases between the two germline ends. Germline V lookup: CDR1 SGHVS, CDR2 FNYEAQ. The CDR3 runs to 17 residues. CDR3 in amino acids: CASSSKGGGTNTGELFF. As DNA, the CDR3 is TGTGCCAGCAGCTCCAAGGGGGGCGGTACCAACACCGGGGAGCTGTTTTTT.

This clonotype was found many times. This chain joins TRBV7-2 and TRBJ2-7; maybe TRBD2 (7 bases). Germline lookup yields CDR1 SGHTA and CDR2 FQGNSA. V was trimmed by 3 bases and J by 7 bases, leaving 16 bases between them. The CDR3 consists of 14 residues. Here the CDR3 DNA reads TGTGCCAGCAGCTTTGGCGCAGGGGAGGGAGAGCAGTACTTC. The encoded protein is CASSFGAGEGEQYF. Looking up the rest from reference TRBV7-2 and TRBJ2-7 gives the full variable domain: GAGVSQSPSNKVTEKGKDVELRCDPISGHTALYWYRQSLGQGLEFLIYFQGNSAPDKSGLPSDRFSAERTGGSVSTLTIQRTQQEDSAVYLCASSFGAGEGEQYFGPGTRLTVT.

This clonotype was detected many times. The V call is TRBV6-1, the J call TRBJ2-5, with a tentative D call TRBD2 (6 bases). Between the trimmed V and J ends, which lost 3 bases and 6 bases, there was a span of 17 bases. Germline V gives CDR1 MNHNS, CDR2 SASEGT. The CDR3 runs to 15 residues. The CDR3 nucleotides are TGTGCCAGCAGTGATACTAGGCGGGAAGGAAAGACCCAGTACTTC. This codes for CASSDTRREGKTQYF.

The chain carries TRBV19 and TRBJ1-5; 9 bases are shared with TRBD1. This CDR3 region has 14 residues. J was trimmed by 6 bases and V by 4 bases; bases with no gene match: 4. Germline CDR1 and CDR2: LNHDA and SQIVND (reference sequence). CDR3 in amino acids: CASSTDRGSQPQHF. For the CDR3, the DNA is TGTGCCAGTAGTACGGACAGGGGAAGTCAGCCCCAGCATTTT.

This clonotype was detected ten times or more. DNA of the CDR3: TGCAGCGTTGAAGTTACTGGCACAGATACGCAGTATTTT. Encoded protein: CSVEVTGTDTQYF. The chain joins TRBV29-1 to TRBJ2-3; unclear D gene. The CDR3 covers 13 residues. Trimming cost V 1 base and J 1 base, with 6 bases left between them. CDR1 and CDR2 (germline): SQVTM, ANQGSEA.

This clonotype was detected a few times. V is TRBV5-6 and J is TRBJ2-7; D is possibly TRBD1 (7 bases). Germline V gene lookup returns CDR1 SGHDT and CDR2 YYEEEE. This CDR3 comprises 15 residues. V lost 4 bases and J lost 2, with 16 bases in between. The CDR3 DNA is TGTGCCAGCAGCGCGGGGACAGTTGGGACCTACGAGCAGTACTTC. This translates into CASSAGTVGTYEQYF.

This clonotype was picked up many times. The chain uses TRBV5-1 and TRBJ2-2; TRBD1 or TRBD2 may be the D gene (6 bases each). V was pared by 4 bases and J by 4 bases, with 11 bases between. Germline values: CDR1 SGHRS, CDR2 YFSETQ. The CDR3 extends over 14 amino acids. The CDR3 DNA reads TGCGCCAGCAGCCCGGGGGCGGGCACCGGGGAGCTGTTTTTT. It encodes CASSPGAGTGELFF.

This clonotype was recorded many times. The gene calls are TRBV12-3 or TRBV12-4 and TRBJ2-5; 7 positions agree with TRBD1. After removal of 5 bases from V and 3 bases from J, the junction contained 3 bases not matched to a gene. The CDR3 consists of 13 residues. DNA of the CDR3: TGTGCCAGCAGTCCACAGGGGAAAGAGACCCAGTACTTC. Protein product: CASSPQGKETQYF.

This clonotype was detected many times. The chain recombines TRBV5-1 with TRBJ2-3; D unresolved. The CDR3 totals 15 residues. The germline CDR1 and CDR2 sequences are SGHRS and YFSETQ. The V and J ends lost 0 bases and 2 bases respectively, with 10 bases between them. CDR3 coding DNA: TGCGCCAGCAGCTTGGCTAGTCCACCCACAGATACGCAGTATTTT. Protein sequence: CASSLASPPTDTQYF.

This clonotype appeared a few times. The genes are TRBV27 and TRBJ1-5; 8 nucleotides align to TRBD1. Germline-derived CDR1 and CDR2 are MNHEY and SMNVEV (reference sequence). After removal of 5 bases from V and 6 bases from J, the junction contained 21 bases not matched to a gene. The CDR3 totals 19 residues. Here the CDR3 DNA reads TGTGCCAGCAGTCCCTCCCCCCTCCGGACAGGGAGAATACGTCAGCCCCAGCATTTT. Translating gives CASSPSPLRTGRIRQPQHF.

The table lists this clonotype with a few counts. The V call is TRBV20-1, the J call TRBJ1-6, with D uncertain. CDR3 length: 13 amino acids. CDR1 and CDR2 from the germline V gene are DFQATT and SNEGSKA (reference sequence). Trimming stripped 5 bases from V and 10 bases from J, with 15 bases between. CDR3 DNA sequence: TGCAGTGCTGAAGGCAGTGAGGAATCACCCCTCCACTTT. Protein: CSAEGSEESPLHF.

This chain joins TRBV7-2 and TRBJ2-4; no clear D gene. CDR3 length: 19 residues. The V end lost 2 bases, the J end lost 2 bases, and 22 bases lay between the germline ends. Per the germline V gene, CDR1 is SGHTA and CDR2 is FQGNSA. The CDR3 sequence is CASSLTGFSPYTPKNIQYF. The CDR3 region has the DNA TGTGCCAGCAGCTTAACGGGCTTTTCTCCGTATACCCCCAAAAACATTCAGTACTTC.

This clonotype was recorded only once. The chain recombines TRBV7-9 with TRBJ2-1, with D perhaps being TRBD1 or TRBD2 (5 bases each). The germline V and J ends were trimmed by 5 bases and 9 bases, with 11 bases remaining between them. CDR1 and CDR2 (germline): SEHNR, FQNEAQ (reference sequence). The CDR3 has 12 residues. The CDR3 region has the DNA TGTGCCAGCAGCCCTCTTGGGGGTGAGCAGTTCTTC. It specifies CASSPLGGEQFF.

The CDR3 region has the DNA TGCAGTGCTAGTTTAACGGGACTAGCTGGTGGCGAGCAGTACTTC. It encodes CSASLTGLAGGEQYF. This chain connects TRBV20-1 to TRBJ2-7, with 9 bases that match TRBD2. CDR3 length: 15 amino acids. V lost 3 bases and J lost 6; bases outside the gene matches: 12. Germline lookup yields CDR1 DFQATT and CDR2 SNEGSKA (reference sequence).

This clonotype has more than one count but fewer than ten. The V gene is TRBV7-9, the J gene TRBJ1-5, with D perhaps TRBD1 (5 bases). The CDR3 totals 15 residues. Germline V CDR1 and CDR2: SEHNR, FQNEAQ (reference sequence). With 3 bases removed from V and 2 bases from J, the gap between germline ends came to 11 bases. CDR3 region: CASSFDGAGNQPQHF. DNA for the CDR3: TGTGCCAGCAGCTTTGACGGGGCTGGCAATCAGCCCCAGCATTTT.

In its sample, this clonotype was seen many times. V and J are TRBV24-1 and TRBJ2-1; the match to TRBD1 covers 7 bases. In germline, CDR1 is KGHDR, CDR2 SFDVKD. This CDR3 has 16 residues. Germline trimming cut 2 bases from V and 7 bases from J; bases unmatched to any gene: 10. CDR3 in DNA: TGTGCCACCAGTGATTCAAGGGTAGGGGGCTCAAATGAGCAGTTCTTC. As protein: CATSDSRVGGSNEQFF.

The chain uses TRBV27 and TRBJ1-1; unclear D gene. The CDR3 has 16 residues. V lost 5 bases and J 0 bases, leaving 16 bases between the germline ends. Germline V gives CDR1 MNHEY, CDR2 SMNVEV (reference sequence). The CDR3 here is CASSPPGFGLNTEAFF. CDR3 nucleotides: TGTGCCAGCAGTCCCCCCGGTTTCGGACTGAACACTGAAGCTTTCTTT.

V is TRBV9 and J is TRBJ2-3; 11 nucleotides match TRBD2. Trimming at V came to 1 base and at J to 1 base, leaving 5 bases not matched to a gene. The CDR3 is 17 amino acids. Germline V gene sequence: CDR1 SGDLS, CDR2 YYNGEE. The CDR3 DNA reads as TGTGCCAGCAGCGTAATCGGGACTAGCGGCCGCACAGATACGCAGTATTTT. It yields the protein CASSVIGTSGRTDTQYF.

This clonotype was counted at least ten times. J is TRBJ2-6 and V is TRBV28; D gene ambiguous. Per the germline V gene, CDR1 is MDHEN and CDR2 is SYDVKM. V lost 7 bases and J 1 base, leaving 5 bases between the germline ends. The CDR3 length is 13 residues. The CDR3 region has the DNA TGTGCCAGCACCCTTTCTGGGGCCAACGTCCTGACTTTC. Translating gives CASTLSGANVLTF.

The chain has TRBV20-1 and TRBJ1-2; D is undetermined. V shed 0 bases and J shed 8 bases, with 19 bases lying between them. CDR3 size: 15 residues. The V gene's germline CDR1 is DFQATT and CDR2 SNEGSKA (reference sequence). The CDR3 sequence: CSARESGPVGGGYTF. The CDR3, as DNA: TGCAGTGCTAGAGAATCCGGCCCAGTCGGCGGCGGCTACACCTTC.

This clonotype was detected ten times or more. The genes are TRBV12-3 or TRBV12-4 and TRBJ1-1, with D unclear. The CDR3 is 12 residues long. V was trimmed by 3 bases and J by 4 bases, leaving 6 bases between them. The CDR3 here is CASSFGVTEAFF. The DNA of the CDR3 is TGTGCCAGCAGTTTTGGGGTCACTGAAGCTTTCTTT.

The sample holds many counts of this clonotype. The chain has TRBV20-1 and TRBJ2-3; D may be TRBD1 or TRBD2 (5 bases each). The CDR3 runs to 14 residues. Per germline, CDR1 DFQATT and CDR2 SNEGSKA (reference sequence). V gave up 6 bases and J gave up 2 bases, with 15 bases separating them. The CDR3 loop is CSARDSGTTDTQYF. The CDR3 DNA reads TGCAGTGCCCGAGACAGCGGCACCACAGATACGCAGTATTTT.

The genes are TRBV7-8 and TRBJ1-5, with a weak D call TRBD1 (5 bases). Trimming shortened V by 1 base and J by 4 bases, and 8 bases separated the two germline ends. This CDR3 has 14 amino acids. Per germline, CDR1 SGHVS and CDR2 FQNEAQ. Here the CDR3 reads CASSLVRGNQPQHF. The CDR3 DNA follows: TGTGCCAGCAGCTTAGTAAGGGGAAATCAGCCCCAGCATTTT.

At least ten counts were recorded for this clonotype. The V gene is TRBV12-3 or TRBV12-4, the J gene TRBJ2-3, with D unclear. This CDR3 spans 13 amino acids. Trimming pared 3 bases from V and 6 bases from J, leaving 10 bases between. The CDR3 loop reads CASSFSRSDTQYF. The CDR3 nucleotides are TGTGCCAGCAGTTTTTCCCGTTCGGATACGCAGTATTTT.

This clonotype was seen repeatedly, ten times or more. The chain couples TRBV2 to TRBJ2-1, with D possibly TRBD2 on 6 matching bases. Germline loops: CDR1 SNHLY, CDR2 FYNNEI. Trimming cost V 1 base and J 1 base, with 14 bases left between them. The CDR3 has 17 residues. CDR3 amino acids: CASSEGGGAGSYNEQFF. The CDR3 nucleotides read TGTGCCAGCAGTGAAGGAGGAGGGGCGGGATCCTACAATGAGCAGTTCTTC.

This clonotype was counted at least ten times. The V gene is TRBV6-2 or TRBV6-3, the J gene TRBJ2-3; D is undetermined. The germline gives CDR1 MNHEY, CDR2 SVGEGT. The CDR3 runs to 16 residues. Trimming took off 4 bases at V and 3 bases at J, with 17 bases between the two ends. The CDR3 region is CASSFGGPSRTDTQYF. CDR3 coding DNA: TGTGCCAGCAGTTTCGGCGGCCCCTCGCGAACAGATACGCAGTATTTT.

This clonotype turned up a few times. The CDR3 bases are TGCAGTGCAAACCGACAGGAGACTAATCAGCCCCAGCATTTT. Encoded protein: CSANRQETNQPQHF. The genes are TRBV20-1 and TRBJ1-5; the D gene is possibly TRBD1 (6 bases). Trimming took off 6 bases at V and 4 bases at J, with 16 bases between the two ends. Germline loops: CDR1 DFQATT, CDR2 SNEGSKA (reference sequence). The CDR3 has 14 residues.

This clonotype was found a few times. The chain links TRBV28 to TRBJ2-3; 8 bases are a match to TRBD1. Trimming at V came to 6 bases and at J to 5 bases, leaving 13 bases not matched to a gene. Germline CDR1 MDHEN, CDR2 SYDVKM. This CDR3 region has 16 residues. The CDR3 is CASSHRTGRVGDTQYF. The CDR3 nucleotides are TGTGCCAGCAGCCATCGGACAGGGAGAGTGGGAGATACGCAGTATTTT. Complete variable domain (other parts from reference TRBV28 and TRBJ2-3): DVKVTQSSRYLVKRTGEKVFLECVQDMDHENMFWYRQDPGLGLRLIYFSYDVKMKEKGDIPEGYSVSREKKERFSLILESASTNQTSMYLCASSHRTGRVGDTQYFGPGTRLTVL.

Points on this clonotype: One end of the junction does not line up with germline, which may come from a read error. V gene TRBV28 combines with J gene TRBJ2-4; D gene unclear. CDR1 and CDR2 (germline): MDHEN, SYDVKM. The CDR3 totals 15 residues. The CDR3 nucleotides are TGTGCCAGCAGTTCGCCGAGGTCAGCCAAAAACATTCAGTGCTTC. Its translation is CASSSPRSAKNIQCF. The full variable domain, its missing parts supplied by reference TRBV28 and TRBJ2-4, is DVKVTQSSRYLVKRTGEKVFLECVQDMDHENMFWYRQDPGLGLRLIYFSYDVKMKEKGDIPEGYSVSREKKERFSLILESASTNQTSMYLCASSSPRSAKNIQCFGAGTRLSVL.